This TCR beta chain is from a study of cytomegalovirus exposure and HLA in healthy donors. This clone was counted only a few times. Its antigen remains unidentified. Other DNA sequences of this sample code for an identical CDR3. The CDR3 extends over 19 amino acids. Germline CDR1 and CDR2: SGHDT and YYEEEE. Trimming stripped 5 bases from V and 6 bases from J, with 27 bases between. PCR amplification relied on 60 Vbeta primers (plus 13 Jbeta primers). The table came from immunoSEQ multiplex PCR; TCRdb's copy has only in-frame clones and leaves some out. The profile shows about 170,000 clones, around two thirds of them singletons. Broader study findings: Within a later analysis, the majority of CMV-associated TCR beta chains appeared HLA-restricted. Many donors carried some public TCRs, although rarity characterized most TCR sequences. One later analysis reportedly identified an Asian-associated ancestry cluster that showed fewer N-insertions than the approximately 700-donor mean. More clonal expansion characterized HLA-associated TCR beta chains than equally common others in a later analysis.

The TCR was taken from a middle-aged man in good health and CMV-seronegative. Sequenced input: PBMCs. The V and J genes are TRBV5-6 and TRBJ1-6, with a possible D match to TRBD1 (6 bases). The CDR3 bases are TGTGCCAGCAGGGCGAAGGGACACCTTCTTGCCTTTTCTAATTCACCCCTCCACTTT. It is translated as CASRAKGHLLAFSNSPLHF.